This entry features one TCR beta chain sequence. What it binds is unknown. This CDR3 is 15 amino acids long. Germline-derived CDR1 and CDR2 are WNHNN and SYGVQD (reference sequence). The sample comes from a study of monozygotic twins with inflammatory bowel disease. Study-level findings and limits: The inverse Simpson measure of TCRbeta diversity was lower in IBD patients than in healthy co-twins.

UMIs with a 6-nucleotide sample barcode were added by template switching. TCRdb reprocessed the 5' RACE reads; each CDR3 protein has one entry and no DNA is given. This repertoire includes about 160,000 distinct CDR3 sequences. Material for sequencing was blood. The V call is TRBV10-1, the J call TRBJ1-6; TCRdb names TRBD1, which stays unverified in the absence of DNA. The sequence came from a human donor with ulcerative colitis or Crohn's disease, or a healthy co-twin of an affected twin (not recorded which). Here the CDR3 reads CASSESGAWNSPLHF.